These 4 T cell receptor beta chains came from one sample sequenced in a study of T-cell memory formation after mild COVID-19. TCRdb re-derived calls from the 5' RACE reads in MiXCR, one entry per CDR3 protein. The table records roughly 89,000 distinct CDR3 sequences, 10% to 15% of them present only once. Sequenced material: PBMCs or a T cell subset sorted from them (not recorded which). The origin of the receptors is an adult woman who had mild COVID-19 (a few samples of this study predate the infection). Cell type and time point are not known.

The chain recombines TRBV5-1 with TRBJ1-1; possible D gene TRBD1, 6 bases. Trimming pared 1 base from V and 4 bases from J, leaving 8 bases between. In germline, CDR1 is SGHRS, CDR2 YFSETQ. This CDR3 is built from 13 residues. CDR3: CASSLPGVTEAFF. In DNA, the CDR3 is TGCGCCAGCAGCTTGCCAGGGGTCACTGAAGCTTTCTTT. The full variable domain, completed using reference TRBV5-1 and TRBJ1-1, is KAGVTQTPRYLIKTRGQQVTLSCSPISGHRSVSWYQQTPGQGLQFLFEYFSETQRNKGNFPGRFSGRQFSNSRSEMNVSTLELGDSALYLCASSLPGVTEAFFGQGTRLTVV.

The chain combines TRBV5-1 with TRBJ1-1, with D perhaps matching TRBD1 (6 bases). CDR1 is SGHRS and CDR2 is YFSETQ in the germline V gene. This CDR3 is 14 amino acids long. V gave up 3 bases and J gave up 6 bases, with 15 bases separating them. CDR3 sequence reads: CASSYFPGGAEAFF. The CDR3 DNA sequence: TGCGCCAGCAGCTACTTCCCGGGGGGCGCTGAAGCTTTCTTT.

This clonotype was detected a few times. The chain combines TRBV5-6 with TRBJ2-7; D ambiguous. The CDR3 sequence is 12 residues long. V was clipped by 3 bases and J by 6 bases, with 10 bases between them. The V gene's germline CDR1 is SGHDT and CDR2 YYEEEE. This chain's CDR3 is CASSYGRSEQYF. The CDR3 DNA reads as TGTGCCAGCAGCTACGGACGGAGCGAGCAGTACTTC.

The chain is built from TRBV6-5 and TRBJ2-1; D not resolved. Trimming removed 5 bases at V and 7 bases at J, with 18 bases between. Germline values: CDR1 MNHEY, CDR2 SVGAGI. The CDR3 spans 15 residues. CDR3 bases: TGTGCCAGCAGTCCCCCGGACCCCCGGCGGAATGAGCAGTTCTTC. The encoded protein is CASSPPDPRRNEQFF.